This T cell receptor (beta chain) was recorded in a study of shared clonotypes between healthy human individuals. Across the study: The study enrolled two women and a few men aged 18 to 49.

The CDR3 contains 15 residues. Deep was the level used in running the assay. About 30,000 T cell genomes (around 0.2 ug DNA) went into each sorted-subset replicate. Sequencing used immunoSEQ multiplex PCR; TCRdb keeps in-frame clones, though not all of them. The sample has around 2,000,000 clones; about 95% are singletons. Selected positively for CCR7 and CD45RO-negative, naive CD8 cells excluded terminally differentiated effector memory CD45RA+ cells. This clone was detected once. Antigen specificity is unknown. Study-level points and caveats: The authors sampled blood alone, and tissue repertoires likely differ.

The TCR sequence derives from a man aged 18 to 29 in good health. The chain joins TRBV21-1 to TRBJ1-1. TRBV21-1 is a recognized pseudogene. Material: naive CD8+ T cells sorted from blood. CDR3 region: CASSTRGRLNTEAFF. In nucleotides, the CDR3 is TGTGCCAGCAGCACAAGAGGCAGATTGAACACTGAAGCTTTCTTT.